The rows below give T cell receptor beta chains drawn from one sample of a study of blood T cell repertoires in COVID-19. Using immunoSEQ multiplex PCR, the repertoire was profiled, and TCRdb retains in-frame clones only, with some absent. The data show about 33,000 clones, with 85% seen just once and about 7.1% held by the top ten. The sample was peripheral blood. The receptors here all came from a man aged 60 to 75 with active COVID-19. Both conserved end residues are part of each CDR3. The D gene is left open where the match is weak. The listing skips clone size in some rows; elsewhere it reads once, few, many or a size class.

cdr3_nt: TGTGCCACCAGTGACGGCGGGACAGGCGTCTCCTACAATGAGCAGTTCTTC
cdr3_aa: CATSDGGTGVSYNEQFF
v_call: TRBV24-1
d_call: TRBD1
clone_size: .
cdr3_length: 17
j_call: TRBJ2-1

cdr3_nt: TGTGCCAGCAGCTTGTATTTCGGAGCGGGTGGTGAGCAGTTCTTC
cdr3_aa: CASSLYFGAGGEQFF
v_call: TRBV5-8
d_call: .
clone_size: .
cdr3_length: 15
j_call: TRBJ2-1

cdr3_nt: TGTGCCAGCAGTTCCCGGACTAGCGGGGGGGTGAGGACCCAGTACTTC
cdr3_aa: CASSSRTSGGVRTQYF
v_call: TRBV27
d_call: TRBD2
clone_size: .
cdr3_length: 16
j_call: TRBJ2-5

cdr3_nt: TGTGCCAGCAGCTCGAAACGCATCCGAGGAGAGACCCAGTACTTC
cdr3_aa: CASSSKRIRGETQYF
v_call: TRBV5-4
d_call: .
clone_size: .
cdr3_length: 15
j_call: TRBJ2-5

cdr3_nt: TGTGCCAGCAGCGTAGATTTGCGTTCCTACAATGAGCAGTTCTTC
cdr3_aa: CASSVDLRSYNEQFF
v_call: TRBV9
d_call: .
clone_size: .
cdr3_length: 15
j_call: TRBJ2-1

cdr3_nt: TGTGCCAGCAGCCCGGGGGGGAAGAACACTGAAGCTTTCTTT
cdr3_aa: CASSPGGKNTEAFF
v_call: TRBV5-4
d_call: .
clone_size: once
cdr3_length: 14
j_call: TRBJ1-1

cdr3_nt: TGTGCCAGCAGGCTACAGGGACGGCCCCTGGGATTCAGTGAGCAGTTCTTC
cdr3_aa: CASRLQGRPLGFSEQFF
v_call: TRBV28
d_call: .
clone_size: few
cdr3_length: 17
j_call: TRBJ2-1

cdr3_nt: TGCAGTGCTAGTAGGACAGGGTCCTACGAGCAGTACTTC
cdr3_aa: CSASRTGSYEQYF
v_call: TRBV20-1
d_call: TRBD1
clone_size: .
cdr3_length: 13
j_call: TRBJ2-7

cdr3_nt: TGTGCCAGCAGCTTGGTGCAAGGGAGGGACGAGCAGTACTTC
cdr3_aa: CASSLVQGRDEQYF
v_call: TRBV7-2
d_call: TRBD2
clone_size: .
cdr3_length: 14
j_call: TRBJ2-7

cdr3_nt: TGTGCCAGCAGCCCAACTAGCGTGCTCAGGATTCAGTACTTC
cdr3_aa: CASSPTSVLRIQYF
v_call: TRBV7-9
d_call: TRBD2
clone_size: .
cdr3_length: 14
j_call: TRBJ2-4

cdr3_nt: TGCGCCAGCAGCAAGGGACTAGCGGGAGGGGTTGTAGAGACCCAGTACTTC
cdr3_aa: CASSKGLAGGVVETQYF
v_call: TRBV5-1
d_call: TRBD2
clone_size: .
cdr3_length: 17
j_call: TRBJ2-5

cdr3_nt: TGTGCCAGCAGCCCTAGCTTTTCGAAGCATTACGAGCAGTACTTC
cdr3_aa: CASSPSFSKHYEQYF
v_call: TRBV7-2
d_call: .
clone_size: medium-sized
cdr3_length: 15
j_call: TRBJ2-7

cdr3_nt: TGTGCCAGCAGCTTCGGGGAGACCCAGTACTTC
cdr3_aa: CASSFGETQYF
v_call: TRBV11-2
d_call: .
clone_size: .
cdr3_length: 11
j_call: TRBJ2-5

cdr3_nt: TGTGCCAGCAGCCCCTCAGAGGGACAGGGGTCTCAGCCCCAGCATTTT
cdr3_aa: CASSPSEGQGSQPQHF
v_call: TRBV3-1/TRBV3-2
d_call: TRBD1
clone_size: once
cdr3_length: 16
j_call: TRBJ1-5

cdr3_nt: TGCGCCAGCAGCTTGATCGGGTTCGGGGAGACCCAGTACTTC
cdr3_aa: CASSLIGFGETQYF
v_call: TRBV5-1
d_call: .
clone_size: .
cdr3_length: 14
j_call: TRBJ2-5

cdr3_nt: TGTGCCAGCAGCGGCGGGAGTTACAATGAGCAGTTCTTC
cdr3_aa: CASSGGSYNEQFF
v_call: TRBV7-3
d_call: TRBD2
clone_size: .
cdr3_length: 13
j_call: TRBJ2-1

cdr3_nt: TGTGCCAGCAGTGATAGGGCTGGGGCTGGCTACACCTTC
cdr3_aa: CASSDRAGAGYTF
v_call: TRBV2
d_call: .
clone_size: few
cdr3_length: 13
j_call: TRBJ1-2

cdr3_nt: TGCGCCAGCAGCCGGCCGGGGGGCTATGCCTACGAGCAGTACTTC
cdr3_aa: CASSRPGGYAYEQYF
v_call: TRBV5-1
d_call: .
clone_size: .
cdr3_length: 15
j_call: TRBJ2-7

cdr3_nt: TGTGCCAGCAGTTTCCTAACCGGGACTAGCGACAACAATGAGCAGTTCTTC
cdr3_aa: CASSFLTGTSDNNEQFF
v_call: TRBV27
d_call: TRBD2
clone_size: few
cdr3_length: 17
j_call: TRBJ2-1

cdr3_nt: TGCGCCAGCAGGAGGCTGCCTCCCTACGAGCAGTACTTC
cdr3_aa: CASRRLPPYEQYF
v_call: TRBV5-1
d_call: .
clone_size: .
cdr3_length: 13
j_call: TRBJ2-7

cdr3_nt: TGTGCCAGCAGTCCCCAGGGGGCAGGTCAGCCCCAGCATTTT
cdr3_aa: CASSPQGAGQPQHF
v_call: TRBV6-6
d_call: TRBD1
clone_size: .
cdr3_length: 14
j_call: TRBJ1-5

cdr3_nt: TGTGCCAGCAGTAATAGGACTAGCGGGATATGGAAAGAGACCCAGTACTTC
cdr3_aa: CASSNRTSGIWKETQYF
v_call: TRBV28
d_call: TRBD2
clone_size: .
cdr3_length: 17
j_call: TRBJ2-5

cdr3_nt: TGTGCCAGCTCAGGGGCGTACACCGGGGAGCTGTTTTTT
cdr3_aa: CASSGAYTGELFF
v_call: TRBV3-1/TRBV3-2
d_call: .
clone_size: .
cdr3_length: 13
j_call: TRBJ2-2

cdr3_nt: TGTGCCAGCAGTTTGTCTACGGGACAACTGAACACTGAAGCTTTCTTT
cdr3_aa: CASSLSTGQLNTEAFF
v_call: TRBV27
d_call: .
clone_size: .
cdr3_length: 16
j_call: TRBJ1-1

cdr3_nt: TGTGCCAGCAGCTTAAAGCGGGAGCAGGATACGCAGTATTTT
cdr3_aa: CASSLKREQDTQYF
v_call: TRBV7-9
d_call: TRBD2
clone_size: .
cdr3_length: 14
j_call: TRBJ2-3

cdr3_nt: TGTGCCAGCAGCCGCAGGGCACGGGGGTCTGGAAACACCATATATTTT
cdr3_aa: CASSRRARGSGNTIYF
v_call: TRBV5-6
d_call: .
clone_size: .
cdr3_length: 16
j_call: TRBJ1-3

cdr3_nt: TGTGCCAGCAGTGTATCTCTAACTTACGAGCAGTACTTC
cdr3_aa: CASSVSLTYEQYF
v_call: TRBV2
d_call: .
clone_size: .
cdr3_length: 13
j_call: TRBJ2-7

cdr3_nt: TGTGCCAGCGTTGCGGGAGAAGAGACCCAGTACTTC
cdr3_aa: CASVAGEETQYF
v_call: TRBV3-1/TRBV3-2
d_call: TRBD2
clone_size: .
cdr3_length: 12
j_call: TRBJ2-5

cdr3_nt: TGTGCCAGCAGGGGCTACAGGGGGCAGACTGAAGCTTTCTTT
cdr3_aa: CASRGYRGQTEAFF
v_call: TRBV6-5
d_call: TRBD1
clone_size: .
cdr3_length: 14
j_call: TRBJ1-1

cdr3_nt: TGCGCCAGCAGTTACCAGGGGACTAGCGGGCAGAGCTCCTACAATGAGCAGTTCTTC
cdr3_aa: CASSYQGTSGQSSYNEQFF
v_call: TRBV5-1
d_call: TRBD2
clone_size: once
cdr3_length: 19
j_call: TRBJ2-1

cdr3_nt: TGTGCCAGCAGTTTAGGAGGATTCCTTGAAGCTTTCTTT
cdr3_aa: CASSLGGFLEAFF
v_call: TRBV28
d_call: .
clone_size: large
cdr3_length: 13
j_call: TRBJ1-1

cdr3_nt: TGCGCCAGCAGCTTCCATACGGCGACTAGTAATGAGCAGTTCTTC
cdr3_aa: CASSFHTATSNEQFF
v_call: TRBV5-1
d_call: .
clone_size: .
cdr3_length: 15
j_call: TRBJ2-1

cdr3_nt: TGTGCCAGCAGTAAACTAGCGGGAGGTTATGAGCAGTTCTTC
cdr3_aa: CASSKLAGGYEQFF
v_call: TRBV6-5
d_call: TRBD2
clone_size: .
cdr3_length: 14
j_call: TRBJ2-1

cdr3_nt: TGTGCCAGCAGCTGGGGGCGTGAAGCTTTCTTT
cdr3_aa: CASSWGREAFF
v_call: TRBV6-5
d_call: .
clone_size: .
cdr3_length: 11
j_call: TRBJ1-1

cdr3_nt: TGTGCCAGTACCTCCTTAGCGGGAGGGTCGGTGGATACGCAGTATTTT
cdr3_aa: CASTSLAGGSVDTQYF
v_call: TRBV19
d_call: TRBD2
clone_size: few
cdr3_length: 16
j_call: TRBJ2-3

cdr3_nt: TGTGCCAGCAGCTTGGCCCTGGGACTAGCGGGAGGGAGCTCCTACAATGAGCAGTTCTTC
cdr3_aa: CASSLALGLAGGSSYNEQFF
v_call: TRBV7-8
d_call: TRBD2
clone_size: .
cdr3_length: 20
j_call: TRBJ2-1

cdr3_nt: TGTGCCAGCAGCATTTACGCCGGGGAGGGAGGAGAGACCCAGTACTTC
cdr3_aa: CASSIYAGEGGETQYF
v_call: TRBV7-2
d_call: TRBD2
clone_size: few
cdr3_length: 16
j_call: TRBJ2-5

cdr3_nt: TGTGCCAGCAGTGGCCTGACAGCGTCCTATGGCTACACCTTC
cdr3_aa: CASSGLTASYGYTF
v_call: TRBV2
d_call: .
clone_size: .
cdr3_length: 14
j_call: TRBJ1-2

cdr3_nt: TGTGCCAGCAGCTTAGGGGGAGGACTAGCGGGAGTGTGGTATTTT
cdr3_aa: CASSLGGGLAGVWYF
v_call: TRBV7-3
d_call: TRBD2
clone_size: .
cdr3_length: 15
j_call: TRBJ2-3

cdr3_nt: TGTGCCAGCAACCAACATCCCCCCGGGACAGGGGTCGAGCAGTACTTC
cdr3_aa: CASNQHPPGTGVEQYF
v_call: TRBV9
d_call: TRBD1
clone_size: .
cdr3_length: 16
j_call: TRBJ2-7

cdr3_nt: TGTGCCAGCAGTTTATTGGGAGGACGGTACAATGAGCAGTTCTTC
cdr3_aa: CASSLLGGRYNEQFF
v_call: TRBV27
d_call: .
clone_size: .
cdr3_length: 15
j_call: TRBJ2-1

cdr3_nt: TGTGCCAGCAGCTTAGAGGGAGTGAATTCACCCCTCCACTTT
cdr3_aa: CASSLEGVNSPLHF
v_call: TRBV7-9
d_call: .
clone_size: .
cdr3_length: 14
j_call: TRBJ1-6